One sample yielded the 32 T cell receptor beta chains listed below, sequenced in a study of blood T cell repertoires in COVID-19. Profiled with immunoSEQ multiplex PCR; TCRdb holds only in-frame clones, not every one. The table lists 200,000 to 250,000 clones, 70% to 90% of them singletons. Sequenced input: peripheral blood. The source is a man younger than 35 with active or convalescent COVID-19.

V and J are TRBV4-2 and TRBJ2-3; TRBD2 matches 14 bases. The V segment lost 4 bases and the J segment 2 bases; nucleotides outside the gene matches: 5. Germline V lookup: CDR1 LGHNA, CDR2 YNFKEQ. CDR3 size: 17 residues. DNA of the CDR3: TGTGCCAGCAGCCGGCGACTAGCGGGAGGGAACACAGATACGCAGTATTTT. This encodes CASSRRLAGGNTDTQYF.

This chain links TRBV27 with TRBJ1-1, with D perhaps TRBD1 (5 bases). Trimming stripped 3 bases from V and 4 bases from J, with 12 bases between. Looked up from germline, CDR1 is MNHEY and CDR2 is SMNVEV (reference sequence). The CDR3 is 14 amino acids. This CDR3 reads CASSLGRGVTEAFF. CDR3 sequence (DNA): TGTGCCAGCAGTTTGGGTCGGGGGGTCACTGAAGCTTTCTTT.

This chain connects TRBV10-3 to TRBJ2-7; D is possibly TRBD2 (6 bases). The V gene's germline CDR1 is ENHRY and CDR2 SYGVKD. Deletions cut 7 bases from V and 3 bases from J, with 19 bases between. The CDR3 loop spans 15 amino acids. The CDR3 nucleotides read TGTGCCATCACTGGGGGACTTCGGGGGAACTACGAGCAGTACTTC. It is translated as CAITGGLRGNYEQYF.

The rearrangement joins TRBV4-2 to TRBJ2-7, with TRBD2 matching over 9 bases. The CDR3 consists of 15 residues. Germline V gives CDR1 LGHNA, CDR2 YNFKEQ. Losses at the gene ends were 1 base for V and 4 bases for J; bases not matched to a gene: 5. The chain's CDR3 is CASSQGLAGAYEQYF. The CDR3 DNA sequence: TGTGCCAGCAGCCAAGGGTTAGCGGGAGCTTACGAGCAGTACTTC.

This clone was counted a single time. This sequence joins TRBV9 and TRBJ1-3; D is ambiguous. There are 16 residues in the CDR3. Germline V gives CDR1 SGDLS, CDR2 YYNGEE. The V end was cut by 4 bases, the J end by 0 bases, with 14 bases between. CDR3 residues: CASSPGLVSSGNTIYF. The DNA of the CDR3 is TGTGCCAGCAGCCCGGGGTTGGTCTCCTCTGGAAACACCATATATTTT.

This chain joins TRBV6-1 and TRBJ1-1, with a weak D call TRBD1 (5 bases). This CDR3 has 14 residues. Germline V gene sequence: CDR1 MNHNS, CDR2 SASEGT. Trimming cost V 6 bases and J 1 base, with 12 bases left between them. The CDR3 nucleotides read TGTGCCAGCAGGACAGCGGGAGAGAACACTGAAGCTTTCTTT. Translated, it gives CASRTAGENTEAFF.

The CDR3 DNA reads TGCGCCAGCAGCTTGGGTGGCGGGATGTATGAGCAGTTCTTC. This codes for CASSLGGGMYEQFF. The V and J genes are TRBV5-1 and TRBJ2-1; D might be TRBD2 (6 bases). CDR1 is SGHRS and CDR2 is YFSETQ in the germline V gene. Trimming removed 0 bases from V and 8 bases from J, with 12 bases in between. The CDR3 covers 14 residues.

The chain couples TRBV23-1 to TRBJ2-7; perhaps TRBD1 as D (6 bases). TRBV23-1 is recorded as an ORF, its role being uncertain. The V gene lost 7 bases and the J gene lost 6 bases, with 13 bases spanning the gap. The CDR3 runs to 12 residues. The CDR3 DNA reads TGCGCCAGCATACTACAGGGTTCCGAGCAGTACTTC. It translates to CASILQGSEQYF.

V gene TRBV4-3 combines with J gene TRBJ1-1; possible D gene TRBD1, 6 bases. Trimming took off 4 bases at V and 0 bases at J, with 12 bases between the two ends. Per germline, CDR1 LGHNA and CDR2 YSLEER. The CDR3 spans 15 residues. In DNA form, the CDR3 reads TGCGCCAGCAGCCCCGAGCGGACAGTGAACACTGAAGCTTTCTTT. Translation gives CASSPERTVNTEAFF.

V is TRBV19 and J is TRBJ1-5; TRBD1 matches at 7 bases. Trimming at V came to 1 base and at J to 4 bases, leaving 1 base not matched to a gene. The V gene's germline CDR1 is LNHDA and CDR2 SQIVND (reference sequence). This CDR3 is built from 14 residues. The CDR3 sequence: CASSIGRGNQPQHF. The CDR3, as DNA: TGTGCCAGTAGTATAGGCAGGGGGAATCAGCCCCAGCATTTT.

V gene TRBV14 combines with J gene TRBJ2-7; possibly TRBD1 for D (5 bases). Germline-derived CDR1 and CDR2 are SGHDN and FVKESK. The V end lost 1 base, the J end lost 2 bases, and 6 bases lay between the germline ends. The CDR3 runs 13 residues. In DNA, the CDR3 is TGTGCCAGCAGCCAAGTGGGGCCCTACGAGCAGTACTTC. Amino acid sequence: CASSQVGPYEQYF. Full variable domain (rest looked up from reference TRBV14 and TRBJ2-7): EAGVTQFPSHSVIEKGQTVTLRCDPISGHDNLYWYRRVMGKEIKFLLHFVKESKQDESGMPNNRFLAERTGGTYSTLKVQPAELEDSGVYFCASSQVGPYEQYFGPGTRLTVT.

The rearrangement links TRBV7-8 to TRBJ2-2; D remains unclear. V lost 5 bases and J 4 bases, leaving 11 bases between the germline ends. The CDR3 extends over 14 amino acids. Germline V gene data show CDR1 as SGHVS and CDR2 as FQNEAQ. The CDR3 DNA reads TGTGCCAGCAGCCCTCTCCGCGGCACCGGGGAGCTGTTTTTT. It codes for CASSPLRGTGELFF.

The V call is TRBV4-1, the J call TRBJ2-2, with D uncertain. The length of the CDR3 is 16 residues. The germline V and J ends were trimmed by 4 bases and 4 bases, with 16 bases remaining between them. CDR1 MGHRA and CDR2 YSYEKL come from the germline V gene. DNA for the CDR3: TGCGCCAGCAGCCCGGTCTGGTACTACTTCACCGGGGAGCTGTTTTTT. Amino acids: CASSPVWYYFTGELFF.

The chain is built from TRBV30 and TRBJ1-2, with D possibly TRBD1 on 5 matching bases. CDR1 is GTSNPN, CDR2 SVGIG, per germline (reference sequence). The CDR3 is made up of 15 amino acids. V lost 3 bases and J lost 3, with 17 bases in between. In DNA, the CDR3 is TGTGCCTGGAGGTTCCCACAGGAAGCTTACTATGGCTACACCTTC. Encoded protein: CAWRFPQEAYYGYTF.

V is TRBV5-8 and J is TRBJ2-1; tentative D call: TRBD1 (6 bases). V was pared by 4 bases and J by 5 bases, with 22 bases between. The CDR3 has 17 residues. Germline lookup yields CDR1 SGHTS and CDR2 YDEGEE. CDR3 nucleotide sequence: TGTGCCAGCAGCCGGCGACGGACAGTATTCTCAAACAATGAGCAGTTCTTC. This encodes CASSRRRTVFSNNEQFF.

V and J are TRBV30 and TRBJ2-7; D not certain. Per germline, CDR1 GTSNPN and CDR2 SVGIG (reference sequence). The CDR3 has 12 amino acids. Trimming pared 2 bases from V and 2 bases from J, leaving 7 bases between. This chain's CDR3 is CAWSPSPYEQYF. Written as DNA, the CDR3 is TGTGCCTGGAGTCCCTCCCCCTACGAGCAGTACTTC.

This chain uses TRBV3-1 (or the pseudogene TRBV3-2) with TRBJ1-1, with unresolved D. With 2 bases removed from V and 0 bases from J, the gap between germline ends came to 4 bases. CDR1 LGHDT and CDR2 YNNKEL come from the germline V gene (reference sequence). The CDR3 has 13 residues. The CDR3: CASSQNMNTEAFF. The DNA of the CDR3 is TGTGCCAGCAGCCAAAACATGAACACTGAAGCTTTCTTT.

The rearrangement joins TRBV20-1 to TRBJ1-1; D is perhaps TRBD1 (6 bases). V lost 3 bases, J lost 6 bases, and 14 bases lay in between. CDR1 DFQATT and CDR2 SNEGSKA come from the germline V gene (reference sequence). The CDR3 length is 13 residues. DNA of the CDR3: TGCAGTGCTAGTTTAGGACAGTTCGCTGAAGCTTTCTTT. Protein: CSASLGQFAEAFF.

This rearrangement joins TRBV19 to TRBJ2-5; D is ambiguous. Deletions cut 5 bases from V and 2 bases from J, with 15 bases between. CDR1 is LNHDA and CDR2 is SQIVND in the germline V gene (reference sequence). The CDR3 contains 15 residues. The CDR3 is CASSPRLTPQETQYF. Written as DNA, the CDR3 is TGTGCCAGTAGTCCGAGACTTACCCCTCAAGAGACCCAGTACTTC.

This chain joins TRBV9 and TRBJ2-7; 8 bases agree with TRBD1. V was clipped by 4 bases and J by 2 bases; unmatched bases: 8. This CDR3 region has 15 residues. Germline CDR1 SGDLS, CDR2 YYNGEE. DNA for the CDR3: TGTGCCAGCAGCCCGGGGACAGGAATCGCCTACGAGCAGTACTTC. Translating it yields CASSPGTGIAYEQYF. The variable domain in full, with the rest retrieved from reference TRBV9 and TRBJ2-7, is DSGVTQTPKHLITATGQRVTLRCSPRSGDLSVYWYQQSLDQGLQFLIQYYNGEERAKGNILERFSAQQFPDLHSELNLSSLELGDSALYFCASSPGTGIAYEQYFGPGTRLTVT.

The chain has TRBV6-5 and TRBJ2-1, with D perhaps TRBD2 (5 bases). Trimming pared 6 bases from V and 0 bases from J, leaving 9 bases between. Germline CDR1 is MNHEY and CDR2 is SVGAGI. This CDR3 spans 14 amino acids. The CDR3 is CASRRTGSYNEQFF. CDR3 nucleotide sequence: TGTGCCAGCAGGAGGACTGGCTCCTACAATGAGCAGTTCTTC.

The V and J genes are TRBV12-5 and TRBJ1-1; D unresolved. This CDR3 spans 12 amino acids. Trimming removed 7 bases from V and 5 bases from J, with 11 bases in between. Germline values: CDR1 LGHNT, CDR2 FRNRAP. CDR3 sequence reads: CASATRRTEAFF. For the CDR3, the DNA is TGTGCTAGTGCCACAAGGCGGACTGAAGCTTTCTTT.

The chain recombines TRBV2 with TRBJ2-5; a weak D match, TRBD2 (6 bases). The CDR3 covers 14 residues. V was clipped by 7 bases and J by 0 bases, with 12 bases between them. In germline, CDR1 is SNHLY, CDR2 FYNNEI. CDR3 residues: CASNGGLDQETQYF. In nucleotides, the CDR3 is TGTGCCAGCAACGGGGGACTCGACCAAGAGACCCAGTACTTC.

The chain uses TRBV2 and TRBJ2-5; the D is unclear. The CDR3 is 11 residues long. The germline gives CDR1 SNHLY, CDR2 FYNNEI. With 5 bases removed from V and 1 base from J, the gap between germline ends came to 2 bases. Here the CDR3 reads CASSRQETQYF. CDR3 in DNA: TGTGCCAGCAGTCGCCAAGAGACCCAGTACTTC.

The chain employs TRBV6-6 and TRBJ1-5; D is unresolved. The CDR3 sequence is 15 residues long. Per the germline V gene, CDR1 is MNHNY and CDR2 is SVGAGI (reference sequence). V lost 2 bases and J 1 base, leaving 9 bases between the germline ends. CDR3 sequence: CASSYGHLSNQPQHF. Written as DNA, the CDR3 is TGTGCCAGCAGTTACGGGCACTTAAGCAATCAGCCCCAGCATTTT.

The V and J genes are TRBV3-1 (or the pseudogene TRBV3-2) and TRBJ1-2; no definite D call. The germline gives CDR1 LGHDT, CDR2 YNNKEL (reference sequence). The CDR3 length is 13 residues. Trimming left V 1 base short and J 3 bases short, with 6 bases between. The CDR3 here is CASSQAIDYGYTF. The CDR3 nucleotides read TGTGCCAGCAGCCAAGCCATAGACTATGGCTACACCTTC.

This clone was observed a few times. The genes are TRBV27 and TRBJ2-2; TRBD2 matches 11 bases. CDR3 size: 18 residues. With V trimmed by 3 bases and J by 3 bases, 9 bases remained unmatched. From germline, CDR1 is MNHEY and CDR2 SMNVEV (reference sequence). Here the CDR3 DNA reads TGTGCCAGCAGTTTGGAACTAGCGGGAGCGTTGGACACCGGGGAGCTGTTTTTT. Amino acid sequence: CASSLELAGALDTGELFF.

The rearrangement links TRBV2 to TRBJ2-2, with 15 bases aligning to TRBD2. V lost 6 bases and J lost 8; bases outside the gene matches: 4. This CDR3 region has 15 residues. CDR1 is SNHLY, CDR2 FYNNEI, per germline. CDR3 nucleotide sequence: TGTGCCAGCAGCGGACTAGCGGGAGGGCCTGGGGAGCTGTTTTTT. Its protein product is CASSGLAGGPGELFF. The whole variable domain, remainder taken from reference TRBV2 and TRBJ2-2, is EPEVTQTPSHQVTQMGQEVILRCVPISNHLYFYWYRQILGQKVEFLVSFYNNEISEKSEIFDDQFSVERPDGSNFTLKIRSTKLEDSAMYFCASSGLAGGPGELFFGEGSRLTVL.

The rearrangement joins TRBV7-2 to TRBJ2-1; the match to TRBD2 covers 7 bases. The CDR3 is made up of 16 amino acids. The germline gives CDR1 SGHTA, CDR2 FQGNSA. Unmatched junction bases numbered 6, after V lost 0 bases and J lost 4 bases. CDR3 residues: CASSLAGGRGYNEQFF. For the CDR3, the DNA is TGTGCCAGCAGCTTAGCCGGCGGGAGAGGTTACAATGAGCAGTTCTTC.

In its sample, this clone was seen once. J is TRBJ2-4 and V is TRBV28; weak D call: TRBD2 (5 bases). The CDR3 contains 13 residues. CDR1 MDHEN and CDR2 SYDVKM come from the germline V gene. Trimming took 8 bases from V and 2 from J, leaving 10 bases between them. The CDR3 sequence: CASLTGTKNIQYF. Here the CDR3 DNA reads TGTGCCAGCCTGACGGGGACCAAAAACATTCAGTACTTC.

There are a few counts of this clone. This chain connects TRBV13 to TRBJ1-6; D perhaps matches TRBD1 (6 bases). The V gene lost 5 bases and the J gene lost 7 bases, with 18 bases spanning the gap. Germline V gives CDR1 PRHDT, CDR2 FYEKMQ (reference sequence). CDR3 size: 16 residues. This CDR3 is CASSVPESGGNSPLHF. CDR3 DNA: TGTGCCAGCAGCGTCCCTGAGAGTGGGGGCAATTCACCCCTCCACTTT.

The J gene is TRBJ2-7, the V gene TRBV30; the match to TRBD2 covers 9 bases. This CDR3 has 12 amino acids. Trimming removed 6 bases from V and 1 base from J; junction bases left unmatched: 1. Germline V gene lookup returns CDR1 GTSNPN and CDR2 SVGIG (reference sequence). CDR3 protein: CACLAGSYEQYF. CDR3 nucleotide sequence: TGTGCCTGCCTAGCGGGGTCCTACGAGCAGTACTTC.